The 20 T cell receptor beta chains listed next were all sequenced from one sample in a study of T-cell reconstitution after alpha-beta-depleted transplantation in children. For TCRbeta, the library was prepared with unique molecular identifiers. TCRdb reprocessed the PCR reads with MiXCR, giving one entry per CDR3 protein. Of 800,000 to 1,000,000 distinct CDR3 sequences in the sample, roughly 29% are singletons; the top ten hold roughly 28%. The sample consisted of PBMCs, mostly from graft donor cells, taken 360 days after TCRalphabeta/CD19-depleted stem cell transplant. These receptors were collected from a boy under two years old who had a stem cell transplant for SCID, so the T cells may come from the graft donor.

The V call is TRBV4-1, the J call TRBJ2-1; TRBD1 matches 7 bases. The CDR3 runs to 15 residues. The trim removed 3 bases at V and 7 bases at J, leaving 9 bases unmatched. Germline CDR1 is MGHRA and CDR2 is YSYEKL. This chain's CDR3 is CASSHDRVQKNEQFF. CDR3 in DNA: TGCGCCAGCAGCCATGACAGGGTCCAAAAGAATGAGCAGTTCTTC.

The rearrangement joins TRBV9 to TRBJ2-7; 8 bases fit TRBD2. Germline CDR1 and CDR2: SGDLS and YYNGEE. This CDR3 has 15 residues. V was pared by 0 bases and J by 1 base, with 3 bases of the junction left unmatched. The DNA of the CDR3 is TGTGCCAGCAGCGTAGCGGCTAGCGGGTCCTACGAGCAGTACTTC. Amino acid sequence: CASSVAASGSYEQYF.

There are a few counts of this clonotype. This sequence joins TRBV5-1 and TRBJ2-2; maybe TRBD2 (5 bases). Trimming took off 2 bases at V and 8 bases at J, with 19 bases between the two ends. CDR1 is SGHRS and CDR2 is YFSETQ in the germline V gene. The CDR3 loop spans 16 amino acids. CDR3: CASSFRTSVPPGELFF. For the CDR3, the DNA is TGCGCCAGCAGCTTCCGCACTAGTGTGCCACCGGGGGAGCTGTTTTTT.

In this sample, this clonotype turned up a few times. This chain joins TRBV6-5 and TRBJ2-5; D is possibly TRBD2 (6 bases). The CDR3 runs to 15 residues. Deletions cut 0 bases from V and 5 bases from J, with 13 bases between. The germline V gene encodes CDR1 MNHEY and CDR2 SVGAGI. The CDR3 spells CASSYSAGRGETQYF. The CDR3 nucleotides read TGTGCCAGCAGTTACTCGGCGGGACGTGGGGAGACCCAGTACTTC.

In regard to this clonotype: The junction differs from germline at one of its ends, possibly a read error. This sequence joins TRBV12-3 or TRBV12-4 and TRBJ2-5; no clear D. This CDR3 is built from 14 residues. DNA of the CDR3: TGTGCCAGCAGTTTGCGGCAGGCACTCGAGACCCGGTACTTC. Translated, it gives CASSLRQALETRYF.

A few counts support this clonotype. This chain links TRBV20-1 with TRBJ2-1, with D maybe TRBD2 (5 bases). CDR3 length: 13 residues. The germline CDR1 and CDR2 sequences are DFQATT and SNEGSKA (reference sequence). The V and J ends lost 8 bases and 6 bases respectively, with 17 bases between them. CDR3: CSPHGWAGNEQFF. The CDR3 region has the DNA TGCAGTCCACACGGCTGGGCGGGCAATGAGCAGTTCTTC.

This clonotype was seen only a few times. The chain links TRBV12-3 or TRBV12-4 to TRBJ2-7; no clear D. The CDR3 contains 13 residues. Trimming took 0 bases from V and 5 from J, leaving 8 bases between them. CDR3 region: CASSLAEPNEQYF. The CDR3 DNA is TGTGCCAGCAGTTTAGCCGAGCCCAACGAGCAGTACTTC.

The chain combines TRBV10-3 with TRBJ1-5, with D hard to call. V was shortened by 3 bases and J by 1 base, with 10 bases between the two germline ends. The CDR3 covers 15 residues. Germline CDR1 reads ENHRY; CDR2 reads SYGVKD. The CDR3 loop is CAISDRDLSNQPQHF. CDR3 nucleotide sequence: TGTGCCATCAGTGATCGGGATCTCAGCAATCAGCCCCAGCATTTT.

The chain recombines TRBV29-1 with TRBJ2-1, with D tentatively TRBD1 (6 bases). The CDR3 sequence is 15 residues long. Trimming shortened V by 4 bases and J by 6 bases, and 19 bases separated the two germline ends. Looked up from germline, CDR1 is SQVTM and CDR2 is ANQGSEA. The CDR3 nucleotides read TGCAGCGTTGTAGGGGGTTTAGTCCCCCTCAATGAGCAGTTCTTC. It codes for CSVVGGLVPLNEQFF.

The chain combines TRBV4-1 with TRBJ2-3, with D hard to call. Deletions cut 0 bases from V and 9 bases from J, with 7 bases between. Germline V gene sequence: CDR1 MGHRA, CDR2 YSYEKL. There are 12 residues in the CDR3. CDR3 region: CASSQDLSTQYF. The CDR3, as DNA: TGCGCCAGCAGCCAAGACCTCTCAACGCAGTATTTT.

The rearrangement joins TRBV6-5 to TRBJ2-5; no firm D call. Deletions cut 2 bases from V and 6 bases from J, with 13 bases between. The CDR3 is made up of 14 amino acids. Germline lookup yields CDR1 MNHEY and CDR2 SVGAGI. CDR3 sequence: CASSYVPGQQTQYF. The CDR3 DNA is TGTGCCAGCAGTTACGTCCCAGGTCAGCAGACCCAGTACTTC.

The chain couples TRBV20-1 to TRBJ1-2; a weak D match, TRBD1 (5 bases). V lost 7 bases, J lost 6 bases, and 15 bases lay in between. The CDR3 has 12 residues. The germline V gene has CDR1 DFQATT and CDR2 SNEGSKA (reference sequence). CDR3: CSESSRGDGYTF. The DNA of the CDR3 is TGCAGTGAAAGCTCGAGGGGTGATGGCTACACCTTC.

The rearrangement links TRBV5-1 to TRBJ2-7, with D hard to call. With 1 base removed from V and 2 bases from J, the gap between germline ends came to 16 bases. In germline, CDR1 is SGHRS, CDR2 YFSETQ. This CDR3 spans 16 amino acids. CDR3: CASSLMGAGSPYEQYF. In nucleotides, the CDR3 is TGCGCCAGCAGCTTGATGGGTGCCGGGTCCCCCTACGAGCAGTACTTC.

This clonotype was counted between two and nine times. V usage is TRBV12-3 or TRBV12-4 and J usage is TRBJ2-2, with D hard to call. The CDR3 has 13 amino acids. V was cut by 4 bases and J by 5 bases, with 8 bases left in between. The CDR3 here is CASSSRFTGELFF. The CDR3 coding sequence is TGTGCCAGCAGTTCCCGCTTTACCGGGGAGCTGTTTTTT.

This clonotype showed up many times. The CDR3 nucleotides read TGTGCCAGCAGCTTTTGGGGGGAAGAAGCTTTCTTT. Translated: CASSFWGEEAFF. The gene calls are TRBV5-5 and TRBJ1-1; the D gene is possibly TRBD1 (5 bases). The CDR3 loop spans 12 amino acids. The V end was cut by 2 bases, the J end by 8 bases, with 10 bases between. Germline CDR1 reads SGHKS; CDR2 reads YYEKEE (reference sequence).

This clonotype was picked up a small number of times. The chain links TRBV28 to TRBJ1-3; 7 bases match TRBD1. The germline V gene encodes CDR1 MDHEN and CDR2 SYDVKM. Germline trimming cut 5 bases from V and 3 bases from J; bases unmatched to any gene: 7. There are 15 residues in the CDR3. This chain's CDR3 is CASSLSRGNGNTIYF. CDR3 bases: TGTGCCAGCAGTCTCAGCAGGGGGAATGGAAACACCATATATTTT.

V gene TRBV12-3 or TRBV12-4 combines with J gene TRBJ2-3; possibly TRBD1 or TRBD2 for D (5 bases each). This CDR3 is built from 15 residues. The V end was cut by 5 bases, the J end by 6 bases, with 18 bases between. The DNA of the CDR3 is TGTGCCAGCAGTCCTCCGGGACGTGGATTCGATACGCAGTATTTT. This translates into CASSPPGRGFDTQYF.

The chain uses TRBV20-1 and TRBJ2-7, with D possibly matching TRBD1 (6 bases). The V gene lost 5 bases and the J gene lost 0 bases, with 11 bases spanning the gap. Germline values: CDR1 DFQATT, CDR2 SNEGSKA (reference sequence). This CDR3 spans 13 amino acids. CDR3 DNA sequence: TGCAGTGCTGAGATCAGGGGCTCCTACGAGCAGTACTTC. Amino acids: CSAEIRGSYEQYF.

This chain joins TRBV12-3 or TRBV12-4 and TRBJ2-7, with no clear D. This CDR3 contains 14 residues. V dropped 2 bases and J dropped 3 bases, with 11 bases sitting between them. CDR3 in DNA: TGTGCCAGCAGTTTATGGGGAAGAGGCTACGAGCAGTACTTC. Residues: CASSLWGRGYEQYF.

This clonotype was picked up a small number of times. The rearrangement links TRBV20-1 to TRBJ2-2, with TRBD2 identical over 7 bases. This CDR3 is built from 15 residues. V lost 1 base to trimming and J lost 3 bases; unmatched junction nucleotides: 5. In germline, CDR1 is DFQATT, CDR2 SNEGSKA (reference sequence). The CDR3 reads CSARGVGGYTGELFF. The CDR3 DNA is TGCAGTGCTAGAGGGGTGGGGGGGTACACCGGGGAGCTGTTTTTT.